These 24 T cell receptor beta chains share one sample of origin, sequenced in a study of identical twins. One entry per CDR3 protein results from TCRdb running MiXCR on the 5' RACE reads. Among some 1,600,000 distinct CDR3 sequences listed, 32% were seen once. Sample: cord blood. All receptors come from a newborn girl in good health.

This clonotype was detected only a few times. The chain joins TRBV5-1 to TRBJ2-7, with D unresolved. V lost 1 base and J 1 base, leaving 21 bases between the germline ends. In germline, CDR1 is SGHRS, CDR2 YFSETQ. The CDR3 consists of 18 residues. The CDR3 here is CASSLSRAGSSRSYEQYF. The DNA of the CDR3 is TGCGCCAGCAGCTTGTCCAGAGCCGGGTCATCACGATCCTACGAGCAGTACTTC. Based on the CDR3 plus reference TRBV5-1 and TRBJ2-7, the full variable domain is KAGVTQTPRYLIKTRGQQVTLSCSPISGHRSVSWYQQTPGQGLQFLFEYFSETQRNKGNFPGRFSGRQFSNSRSEMNVSTLELGDSALYLCASSLSRAGSSRSYEQYFGPGTRLTVT.

J is TRBJ2-1 and V is TRBV5-1; D is uncertain. V was clipped by 4 bases and J by 0 bases, with 14 bases between them. This CDR3 has 16 amino acids. Germline V CDR1 and CDR2: SGHRS, YFSETQ. CDR3 amino acids: CASSPDAPTSYNEQFF. The CDR3 DNA reads TGCGCCAGCAGCCCGGACGCCCCTACCTCCTACAATGAGCAGTTCTTC.

This clonotype has more than one count but fewer than ten. This chain joins TRBV4-1 and TRBJ2-4; TRBD2 aligns across 10 bases. Trimming cost V 0 bases and J 1 base; bases outside gene matches: 9. The CDR3 has 19 amino acids. The germline gives CDR1 MGHRA, CDR2 YSYEKL. In nucleotides, the CDR3 is TGCGCCAGCAGCCAAGACCCGTATAGCGGGGGGACGGCCAAAAACATTCAGTACTTC. Translation: CASSQDPYSGGTAKNIQYF.

This clonotype was seen a handful of times. The chain links TRBV7-2 to TRBJ2-7; unclear D gene. Trimming stripped 2 bases from V and 2 bases from J, with 13 bases between. From germline, CDR1 is SGHTA and CDR2 FQGNSA. CDR3 length: 15 residues. The chain's CDR3 is CASSLLSRSTYEQYF. The CDR3 DNA reads as TGTGCCAGCAGCTTATTAAGCAGGTCAACCTACGAGCAGTACTTC. The full variable domain, completed using reference TRBV7-2 and TRBJ2-7, is GAGVSQSPSNKVTEKGKDVELRCDPISGHTALYWYRQSLGQGLEFLIYFQGNSAPDKSGLPSDRFSAERTGGSVSTLTIQRTQQEDSAVYLCASSLLSRSTYEQYFGPGTRLTVT.

The chain couples TRBV27 to TRBJ2-7; 8 bases agree with TRBD2. Near its end, the DNA agrees better with TRBJ2-5, so the J call may be wrong. Germline V gene lookup returns CDR1 MNHEY and CDR2 SMNVEV (reference sequence). The CDR3 spans 14 residues. CDR3 coding DNA: TGTGCCAGCAGTCCGAACAGCGGGGGAGAGACCCAGTACTTC. It encodes CASSPNSGGETQYF.

CDR3 DNA sequence: TGTGCCAGCAGCTTAAGGGTGCTCGAAAAACTGTTTTTT. Amino acids: CASSLRVLEKLFF. The rearrangement links TRBV7-6 to TRBJ1-4; D unresolved. There are 13 residues in the CDR3. Germline V gene lookup returns CDR1 SGHVS and CDR2 FNYEAQ. The V end was cut by 2 bases, the J end by 8 bases, with 9 bases between.

This clonotype has more than one count but fewer than ten. V usage is TRBV18 and J usage is TRBJ2-3, with TRBD2 matching over 9 bases. Germline CDR1 reads KGHSH; CDR2 reads LQKENI. The CDR3 has 16 residues. V shed 2 bases and J 4 bases; nucleotides not matched to a gene: 7. CDR3 sequence: CASSPMSGRIADTQYF. The CDR3 nucleotides read TGTGCCAGCTCACCAATGAGCGGGAGGATCGCAGATACGCAGTATTTT.

This chain joins TRBV20-1 and TRBJ1-5; possible D gene TRBD1, 5 bases. This CDR3 contains 14 residues. The germline V gene encodes CDR1 DFQATT and CDR2 SNEGSKA (reference sequence). V gave up 7 bases and J gave up 2 bases, with 15 bases separating them. CDR3 sequence (DNA): TGCAGTGTGGTCCGGGGGAGGGGCAATCAGCCCCAGCATTTT. Protein: CSVVRGRGNQPQHF.

This clonotype was found a few times. The chain joins TRBV6-2 or TRBV6-3 to TRBJ2-7; weak D call: TRBD2 (5 bases). Germline-derived CDR1 and CDR2 are MNHEY and SVGEGT. This CDR3 has 16 amino acids. V was pared by 1 base and J by 4 bases, with 17 bases between. CDR3 in amino acids: CASSYYGEEKTYEQYF. The CDR3 bases are TGTGCCAGCAGTTACTACGGGGAAGAGAAGACTTACGAGCAGTACTTC.

The chain employs TRBV7-9 and TRBJ1-2; 7 bases match TRBD1. The CDR3 runs to 13 residues. The V and J ends lost 5 bases and 4 bases, in that order; junction bases with no gene match: 4. Germline-derived CDR1 and CDR2 are SEHNR and FQNEAQ (reference sequence). Here the CDR3 reads CASSRGPGYGYTF. The CDR3 DNA sequence: TGTGCCAGCAGCAGGGGGCCAGGCTATGGCTACACCTTC.

J is TRBJ2-5 and V is TRBV7-2; 12 bases align to TRBD2. Germline trimming cut 4 bases from V and 2 bases from J; bases unmatched to any gene: 8. Germline V lookup: CDR1 SGHTA, CDR2 FQGNSA. This CDR3 has 17 amino acids. The CDR3 region is CASSSSTSGGPQETQYF. In nucleotides, the CDR3 is TGTGCCAGCAGCTCATCCACTAGCGGGGGGCCTCAAGAGACCCAGTACTTC. The variable domain in full, with the rest retrieved from reference TRBV7-2 and TRBJ2-5, is GAGVSQSPSNKVTEKGKDVELRCDPISGHTALYWYRQSLGQGLEFLIYFQGNSAPDKSGLPSDRFSAERTGGSVSTLTIQRTQQEDSAVYLCASSSSTSGGPQETQYFGPGTRLLVL.

The rearrangement uses TRBV11-2 and TRBJ2-5; D remains ambiguous. Trimming removed 2 bases at V and 2 bases at J, with 15 bases between. Per germline, CDR1 SGHAT and CDR2 FQNNGV. This CDR3 has 16 amino acids. The CDR3 spells CASSLKQAPHQETQYF. The DNA of the CDR3 is TGTGCCAGCAGCTTAAAGCAGGCCCCTCATCAAGAGACCCAGTACTTC.

CDR3 sequence: CAWRTGGGEQYF. The CDR3 nucleotides are TGTGCCTGGAGGACAGGGGGTGGGGAGCAGTACTTC. The chain couples TRBV30 to TRBJ2-4; 9 bases line up with TRBD1. This CDR3 is built from 12 residues. Trimming took 3 bases from V and 13 from J; bases not matched to a gene: 7. The germline gives CDR1 GTSNPN, CDR2 SVGIG (reference sequence).

This clonotype has a handful of counts. The chain couples TRBV11-2 to TRBJ2-7; either TRBD1 or TRBD2 may supply D (6 bases each). This CDR3 has 15 residues. CDR1 and CDR2 from the germline V gene are SGHAT and FQNNGV. Trimming removed 0 bases at V and 7 bases at J, with 16 bases between. CDR3 sequence: CASSLDNLGGLEQYF. In DNA, the CDR3 is TGTGCCAGCAGCTTAGATAACTTAGGGGGGCTGGAGCAGTACTTC. Looking up the rest from reference TRBV11-2 and TRBJ2-7 gives the full variable domain: EAGVAQSPRYKIIEKRQSVAFWCNPISGHATLYWYQQILGQGPKLLIQFQNNGVVDDSQLPKDRFSAERLKGVDSTLKIQPAKLEDSAVYLCASSLDNLGGLEQYFGPGTRLTVT.

The V call is TRBV12-3 or TRBV12-4, the J call TRBJ2-7; 9 nucleotides match TRBD2. J lost 6 bases, V lost 4 bases, and 7 bases had no gene match. The CDR3 has 14 residues. This chain's CDR3 is CASSSGLASGEQYF. In DNA form, the CDR3 reads TGTGCCAGCAGTTCCGGACTAGCGTCAGGCGAGCAGTACTTC.

There are a few counts of this clonotype. The chain carries TRBV10-3 and TRBJ2-7, with D tentatively TRBD1 or TRBD2 (6 bases each). The CDR3 consists of 16 residues. Per the germline V gene, CDR1 is ENHRY and CDR2 is SYGVKD. Trimming shortened V by 3 bases and J by 5 bases, and 20 bases separated the two germline ends. CDR3 nucleotide sequence: TGTGCCATCAGTGAATTAGTGGCGGGGACAAGGAACGAGCAGTACTTC. As protein: CAISELVAGTRNEQYF.

The chain carries TRBV4-2 and TRBJ2-5, with unresolved D. The CDR3 consists of 13 residues. The germline V and J ends were trimmed by 1 base and 11 bases, with 14 bases remaining between them. Germline V lookup: CDR1 LGHNA, CDR2 YNFKEQ. Written as DNA, the CDR3 is TGTGCCAGCAGCCAAGTCTTGGCGAATGAGCAGTACTTC. Translation: CASSQVLANEQYF.

This clonotype was recorded a few times. The chain uses TRBV10-3 and TRBJ1-5; D not resolved. The CDR3 is made up of 15 amino acids. Trimming left V 2 bases short and J 4 bases short, with 12 bases between. Germline values: CDR1 ENHRY, CDR2 SYGVKD. CDR3 in amino acids: CAISEKSRVNQPQHF. The CDR3 DNA sequence: TGTGCCATCAGTGAGAAATCCCGTGTTAATCAGCCCCAGCATTTT.

Many counts were recorded for this clonotype. V gene TRBV10-1 combines with J gene TRBJ2-3; 7 positions agree with TRBD2. J was trimmed by 6 bases and V by 4 bases; bases with no gene match: 7. The CDR3 spans 14 residues. CDR1 is WNHNN, CDR2 SYGVQD, per germline (reference sequence). Here the CDR3 reads CASSASTSRDTQYF. The CDR3 DNA follows: TGCGCCAGCAGTGCCTCGACTAGCAGGGATACGCAGTATTTT.

V and J are TRBV3-1 and TRBJ2-3; 13 nucleotides agree with TRBD2. The CDR3 has 18 amino acids. The germline gives CDR1 LGHDT, CDR2 YNNKEL (reference sequence). Trimming at V came to 3 bases and at J to 4 bases, leaving 10 bases not matched to a gene. CDR3 coding DNA: TGTGCCAGCAGCCATCCGACTAGCGGGGGGCGCTTCCCAGATACGCAGTATTTT. The encoded protein is CASSHPTSGGRFPDTQYF.

This clonotype was observed a few times. The chain links TRBV3-1 to TRBJ2-3; the D is unclear. The CDR3 is 14 residues long. CDR1 is LGHDT, CDR2 YNNKEL, per germline (reference sequence). V shed 4 bases and J shed 0 bases, with 8 bases lying between them. The CDR3 DNA reads as TGTGCCAGCAGCCGTTTTGCTAGCACAGATACGCAGTATTTT. Residues: CASSRFASTDTQYF.

This chain uses TRBV6-5 with TRBJ1-1, with 8 bases lining up with TRBD1. This CDR3 has 14 amino acids. CDR1 MNHEY and CDR2 SVGAGI come from the germline V gene. The V segment lost 6 bases and the J segment 1 base; nucleotides outside the gene matches: 4. CDR3 loop: CASRAQGENTEAFF. Here the CDR3 DNA reads TGTGCCAGCAGGGCACAGGGGGAGAACACTGAAGCTTTCTTT.

In this sample, this clonotype turned up a few times. The V call is TRBV27, the J call TRBJ1-6; D uncertain. The V end was cut by 7 bases, the J end by 7 bases, with 11 bases between. This CDR3 region has 13 residues. Germline CDR1 and CDR2: MNHEY and SMNVEV (reference sequence). CDR3 DNA sequence: TGTGCCAGCACCGGACGCCCGAATTCACCCCTCCACTTT. It yields the protein CASTGRPNSPLHF.

A few counts support this clonotype. Given a much more abundant clone one base away, this may be a read error. The CDR3 reads CASSTGANQPQHF. The CDR3 nucleotides read TGTGCCAGCAGTACAGGGGCCAATCAGCCCCAGCATTTT. The V gene is TRBV27, the J gene TRBJ1-5; 7 bases are shared with TRBD1. V lost 5 bases and J lost 3; bases outside the gene matches: 1. CDR1 MNHEY and CDR2 SMNVEV come from the germline V gene (reference sequence). This CDR3 spans 13 amino acids.